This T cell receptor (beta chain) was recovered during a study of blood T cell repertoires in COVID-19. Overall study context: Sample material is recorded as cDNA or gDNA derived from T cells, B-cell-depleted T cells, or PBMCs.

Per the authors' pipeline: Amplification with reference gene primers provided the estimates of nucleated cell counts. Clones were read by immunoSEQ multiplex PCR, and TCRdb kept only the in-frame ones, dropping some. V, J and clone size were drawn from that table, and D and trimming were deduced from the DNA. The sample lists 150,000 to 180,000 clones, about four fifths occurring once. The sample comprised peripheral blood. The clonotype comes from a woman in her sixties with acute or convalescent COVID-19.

CDR3 region: CASSQPSGGYMNTEAFF. CDR3 coding DNA: TGTGCCAGCAGCCAGCCCTCAGGGGGGTATATGAACACTGAAGCTTTCTTT. The V call is TRBV4-2, the J call TRBJ1-1, with TRBD1 matching 7 bases. CDR1 and CDR2 (germline): LGHNA, YNFKEQ. Trimming cost V 3 bases and J 0 bases; bases outside gene matches: 10. The CDR3 contains 17 residues.